The 13 T cell receptor beta chains below were found in one sample sequenced in a study of blood T cell repertoires in COVID-19. Only in-frame clones appear in the TCRdb table, and some are missing; sequencing was by immunoSEQ multiplex PCR. Of approximately 130,000 clones listed, roughly four fifths are singletons. The specimen was peripheral blood. These receptors were collected from a human donor in a cohort sampled during active COVID-19.

The chain recombines TRBV24-1 with TRBJ2-3; 8 bases agree with TRBD1. V lost 1 base and J lost 4; bases outside the gene matches: 9. The CDR3 extends over 17 amino acids. Germline V gene data show CDR1 as KGHDR and CDR2 as SFDVKD. The CDR3 sequence: CATSDFLTGVEADTQYF. The CDR3 DNA reads TGTGCCACCAGTGATTTTTTGACAGGGGTAGAAGCAGATACGCAGTATTTT.

This clone came up once. The chain links TRBV27 to TRBJ1-1; D ambiguous. The length of the CDR3 is 17 residues. Germline CDR1 is MNHEY and CDR2 is SMNVEV (reference sequence). Trimming pared 8 bases from V and 4 bases from J, leaving 26 bases between. The DNA for the CDR3 is TGTGCCAGCTCCCCCAGTTTTCTGCTTTTGGGAGCCACTGAAGCTTTCTTT. Its translation is CASSPSFLLLGATEAFF.

This chain joins TRBV10-2 and TRBJ2-1; TRBD2 aligns across 7 bases. The germline gives CDR1 WSHSY, CDR2 SAAADI. The CDR3 loop spans 15 amino acids. V lost 2 bases to trimming and J lost 4 bases; unmatched junction nucleotides: 5. The CDR3 coding sequence is TGCGCCAGCAGTGAGGGTCTAGCGGTTTACAATGAGCAGTTCTTC. Its translation is CASSEGLAVYNEQFF.

The J gene is TRBJ1-2, the V gene TRBV5-3, with no clear D. TRBV5-3 is classed as an ORF, of uncertain function. Deletions cut 4 bases from V and 1 base from J, with 20 bases between. The CDR3 is made up of 17 amino acids. This chain's CDR3 is CARSPPRTEEVNYGYTF. In nucleotides, the CDR3 is TGTGCCAGAAGCCCACCTCGGACGGAGGAAGTTAACTATGGCTACACCTTC.

V usage is TRBV5-6 and J usage is TRBJ2-2, with TRBD1 matching 9 bases. Germline V gene lookup returns CDR1 SGHDT and CDR2 YYEEEE. V shed 5 bases and J 6 bases; nucleotides not matched to a gene: 8. This CDR3 is built from 15 residues. The CDR3 protein is CASRLTGGKAGELFF. The CDR3 DNA sequence: TGTGCCAGCAGGCTAACAGGGGGCAAGGCCGGGGAGCTGTTTTTT.

This chain joins TRBV6-6 and TRBJ2-7; TRBD1 aligns across 10 bases. The CDR3 contains 15 residues. CDR1 is MNHNY and CDR2 is SVGAGI in the germline V gene (reference sequence). V lost 1 base to trimming and J lost 3 bases; unmatched junction nucleotides: 3. The CDR3 nucleotides are TGTGCCAGCAGTTACTTTGGGACAGGGGACTACGAGCAGTACTTC. Translated: CASSYFGTGDYEQYF.

The chain combines TRBV4-1 with TRBJ1-4; TRBD1 might be the D (6 bases). This CDR3 comprises 16 residues. The germline V gene encodes CDR1 MGHRA and CDR2 YSYEKL. V gave up 4 bases and J gave up 5 bases, with 17 bases separating them. CDR3 in amino acids: CASSLTRDTLNEKLFF. CDR3 in DNA: TGCGCCAGCAGCCTAACACGGGACACCCTGAATGAAAAACTGTTTTTT.

The V call is TRBV28, the J call TRBJ2-3, with 7 bases lining up with TRBD2. V trimming: 6 bases; J trimming: 0 bases; junction bases outside the gene matches: 3. The CDR3 length is 14 residues. Germline CDR1 reads MDHEN; CDR2 reads SYDVKM. CDR3 DNA sequence: TGTGCCAGCAGGGACGGGGGGAGCACAGATACGCAGTATTTT. This translates into CASRDGGSTDTQYF.

This clone was found a few times. The chain carries TRBV4-1 and TRBJ2-3, with D perhaps matching TRBD2 (6 bases). Trimming took off 4 bases at V and 2 bases at J, with 16 bases between the two ends. CDR1 MGHRA and CDR2 YSYEKL come from the germline V gene. The CDR3 sequence is 16 residues long. CDR3: CASSPIGRRATDTQYF. DNA of the CDR3: TGCGCCAGCAGCCCCATAGGGAGGAGGGCCACAGATACGCAGTATTTT.

This clone was observed a few times. The chain carries TRBV6-5 and TRBJ2-2; D not resolved. V was cut by 2 bases and J by 4 bases, with 11 bases left in between. Germline V gene data show CDR1 as MNHEY and CDR2 as SVGAGI. This CDR3 region has 15 residues. The CDR3 here is CASSYEAVPTGELFF. DNA for the CDR3: TGTGCCAGCAGTTACGAGGCAGTTCCCACCGGGGAGCTGTTTTTT.

This clone was counted between two and nine times. The rearrangement uses TRBV12-3 or TRBV12-4 and TRBJ2-7, with a weak D call TRBD2 (6 bases). CDR3 length: 13 residues. With 5 bases removed from V and 0 bases from J, the gap between germline ends came to 8 bases. The CDR3 sequence is CASSRGYSYEQYF. The DNA of the CDR3 is TGTGCCAGCAGTCGGGGGTACTCCTACGAGCAGTACTTC.

The CDR3 coding sequence is TGTGCCAGCAGGCCACAGGGGATGAACACCGGGGAGCTGTTTTTT. Protein sequence: CASRPQGMNTGELFF. The gene calls are TRBV6-5 and TRBJ2-2; 7 bases align to TRBD1. The CDR3 is made up of 15 amino acids. J was trimmed by 1 base and V by 6 bases; bases with no gene match: 5. CDR1 is MNHEY and CDR2 is SVGAGI in the germline V gene.

This chain links TRBV28 with TRBJ2-7; a possible D gene is TRBD2 (6 bases). CDR1 is MDHEN and CDR2 is SYDVKM in the germline V gene. Trimming cost V 2 bases and J 4 bases, with 15 bases left between them. The CDR3 runs to 15 residues. Here the CDR3 reads CASSLRSVADYEQYF. The CDR3 DNA sequence: TGTGCCAGCAGTTTAAGGTCAGTAGCGGATTACGAGCAGTACTTC.